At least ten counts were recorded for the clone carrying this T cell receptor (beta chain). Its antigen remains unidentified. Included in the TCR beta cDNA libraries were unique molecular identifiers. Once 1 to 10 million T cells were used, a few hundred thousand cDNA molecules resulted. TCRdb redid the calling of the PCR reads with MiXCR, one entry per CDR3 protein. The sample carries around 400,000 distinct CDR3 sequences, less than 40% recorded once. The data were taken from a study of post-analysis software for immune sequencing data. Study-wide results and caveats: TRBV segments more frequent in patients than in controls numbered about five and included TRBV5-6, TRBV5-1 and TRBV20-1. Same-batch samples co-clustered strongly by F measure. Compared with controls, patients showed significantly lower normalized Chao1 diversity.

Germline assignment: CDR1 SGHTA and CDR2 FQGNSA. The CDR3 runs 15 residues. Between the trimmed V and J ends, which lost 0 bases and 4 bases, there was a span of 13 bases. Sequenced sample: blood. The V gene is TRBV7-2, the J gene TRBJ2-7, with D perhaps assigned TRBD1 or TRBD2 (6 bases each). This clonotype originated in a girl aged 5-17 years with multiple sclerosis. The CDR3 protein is CASSLAGGQGYEQYF. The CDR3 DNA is TGTGCCAGCAGCTTAGCCGGGGGACAAGGGTACGAGCAGTACTTC. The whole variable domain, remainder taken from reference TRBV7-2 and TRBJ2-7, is GAGVSQSPSNKVTEKGKDVELRCDPISGHTALYWYRQSLGQGLEFLIYFQGNSAPDKSGLPSDRFSAERTGGSVSTLTIQRTQQEDSAVYLCASSLAGGQGYEQYFGPGTRLTVT.